These 27 T cell receptor beta chains originate from one sample sequenced in a study of T cells in Graves' hyperthyroidism and ophthalmopathy. From RNA transcripts, TCR beta CDR3 regions were amplified. Initially, a first-round RT-PCR of the TCR CDR3 employed the HTBI primer set. MiXCR, applied by TCRdb to the multiplex PCR reads, yields one record per CDR3 protein. The repertoire holds over 400,000 distinct CDR3 sequences, with around a fifth as singletons. Sample: blood. These receptors originate from an older woman with Graves' ophthalmopathy.

This clonotype was seen a handful of times. The chain employs TRBV19 and TRBJ2-1; maybe TRBD2 (6 bases). Trimming pared 5 bases from V and 0 bases from J, leaving 35 bases between. CDR3 length: 23 amino acids. The germline V gene encodes CDR1 LNHDA and CDR2 SQIVND (reference sequence). The CDR3: CASSPLSSSQAPGLPGSYNEQFF. Written as DNA, the CDR3 is TGTGCCAGTAGTCCCCTAAGTTCCTCTCAAGCCCCGGGACTCCCCGGCTCCTACAATGAGCAGTTCTTC.

For this clonotype: This may come from a read error, since a much larger clone is one base off. The V and J genes are TRBV28 and TRBJ2-5; no definite D call. The germline CDR1 and CDR2 sequences are MDHEN and SYDVKM. Trimming took 2 bases from V and 2 from J, leaving 9 bases between them. CDR3 length equals 14 residues. CDR3 sequence reads: CASSLVRLQETQYF. In DNA form, the CDR3 reads TGTGCCAGCAGTTTAGTTAGGTTACAAGAGACCCAGTACTTC.

The J gene is TRBJ2-1, the V gene TRBV20-1, with 12 nucleotides matching TRBD1. The germline gives CDR1 DFQATT, CDR2 SNEGSKA (reference sequence). V dropped 5 bases and J dropped 8; count of bases not matched to a gene: 7. The CDR3 is 14 amino acids. The CDR3 is CSALGTGGRDEQFF. Written as DNA, the CDR3 is TGCAGTGCTTTAGGGACAGGGGGCAGGGATGAGCAGTTCTTC.

The chain has TRBV28 and TRBJ1-2, with 8 positions matching TRBD1. The CDR3 has 18 amino acids. Trimming took 5 bases from V and 2 from J; bases not matched to a gene: 16. CDR1 is MDHEN and CDR2 is SYDVKM in the germline V gene. The CDR3 reads CASSRTGAMTGENYGYTF. The CDR3 nucleotides are TGTGCCAGCAGTAGAACGGGGGCAATGACAGGGGAAAACTATGGCTACACCTTC.

This clonotype appeared a few times. The J gene is TRBJ2-2, the V gene TRBV6-1; either TRBD1 or TRBD2 may supply D (5 bases each). Trimming removed 7 bases at V and 4 bases at J, with 16 bases between. CDR1 is MNHNS and CDR2 is SASEGT in the germline V gene. The CDR3 contains 15 residues. The CDR3 bases are TGTGCCAGCATGACAGCGGAACTATCCACCGGGGAGCTGTTTTTT. Its translation: CASMTAELSTGELFF.

This chain joins TRBV20-1 and TRBJ2-2; 8 bases map to TRBD2. V lost 5 bases and J lost 0; bases outside the gene matches: 8. The CDR3 spans 16 residues. From germline, CDR1 is DFQATT and CDR2 SNEGSKA (reference sequence). CDR3 DNA sequence: TGCAGTGCTCCTGTGGCGGGAGGAACGAACACCGGGGAGCTGTTTTTT. Translating gives CSAPVAGGTNTGELFF.

This clonotype was found many times. The chain carries TRBV28 and TRBJ1-4; D unclear. Germline-derived CDR1 and CDR2 are MDHEN and SYDVKM. V was pared by 6 bases and J by 8 bases, with 10 bases between. This CDR3 has 12 residues. This CDR3 reads CASSPLGEKLFF. In nucleotides, the CDR3 is TGTGCCAGCAGCCCATTAGGGGAAAAACTGTTTTTT.

CDR3: CASSNWGDTEAFF. DNA of the CDR3: TGTGCCAGCAGCAACTGGGGGGACACTGAAGCTTTCTTT. The V and J genes are TRBV9 and TRBJ1-1, with D possibly being TRBD1 (5 bases). From germline, CDR1 is SGDLS and CDR2 YYNGEE. V dropped 4 bases and J dropped 3 bases, with 10 bases sitting between them. This CDR3 spans 13 amino acids.

The rearrangement uses TRBV19 and TRBJ2-1; D is uncertain. V was cut by 3 bases and J by 4 bases, with 7 bases left in between. This CDR3 contains 13 residues. Germline V gene data show CDR1 as LNHDA and CDR2 as SQIVND (reference sequence). The chain's CDR3 is CASSIGKYNEQFF. The CDR3 nucleotides are TGTGCCAGTAGTATTGGGAAATACAATGAGCAGTTCTTC. Full variable domain (remainder filled in from reference TRBV19 and TRBJ2-1): DGGITQSPKYLFRKEGQNVTLSCEQNLNHDAMYWYRQDPGQGLRLIYYSQIVNDFQKGDIAEGYSVSREKKESFPLTVTSAQKNPTAFYLCASSIGKYNEQFFGPGTRLTVL.

This clonotype was counted a few times. The V gene is TRBV5-1, the J gene TRBJ2-1; D not certain. Trimming cost V 3 bases and J 10 bases, with 8 bases left between them. CDR3 length: 11 residues. Per germline, CDR1 SGHRS and CDR2 YFSETQ. CDR3 nucleotide sequence: TGCGCCAGCAGCTCCGCGACAGAGCAGTTCTTC. It encodes CASSSATEQFF.

About this clonotype itself: An end of the junction differs from the germline gene, which may be a read error. The gene calls are TRBV7-2 and TRBJ1-1; possibly TRBD1 for D (6 bases). The CDR3 has 13 residues. Per germline, CDR1 SGHTA and CDR2 FQGNSA. The CDR3 reads CAGSLGRQVEAFF. The CDR3 DNA reads as TGTGCCGGCAGCTTAGGCCGACAGGTTGAAGCTTTCTTT.

This clonotype was seen more than once but under ten times. The rearrangement joins TRBV10-3 to TRBJ1-2; 7 bases map to TRBD1. Trimming cost V 9 bases and J 4 bases; bases outside gene matches: 8. This CDR3 region has 13 residues. Germline CDR1 and CDR2: ENHRY and SYGVKD. The CDR3 DNA follows: TGTGCCATGACAGGGTCTGCTCTCTATGGCTACACCTTC. This encodes CAMTGSALYGYTF.

This clonotype was picked up many times. The chain is built from TRBV2 and TRBJ2-1; D is perhaps TRBD1 (5 bases). Germline V gene data show CDR1 as SNHLY and CDR2 as FYNNEI. This CDR3 is built from 15 residues. V was clipped by 6 bases and J by 10 bases, with 22 bases between them. The DNA for the CDR3 is TGTGCCAGCAGGATTGATGGGCCACCAAAGGGGGAGCAGTTCTTC. This encodes CASRIDGPPKGEQFF. Using reference TRBV2 and TRBJ2-1 for the parts outside the CDR3, the full variable domain is EPEVTQTPSHQVTQMGQEVILRCVPISNHLYFYWYRQILGQKVEFLVSFYNNEISEKSEIFDDQFSVERPDGSNFTLKIRSTKLEDSAMYFCASRIDGPPKGEQFFGPGTRLTVL.

This chain connects TRBV9 to TRBJ2-1; perhaps TRBD1 as D (5 bases). Per the germline V gene, CDR1 is SGDLS and CDR2 is YYNGEE. V was trimmed by 3 bases and J by 9 bases, leaving 10 bases between them. This CDR3 is built from 12 residues. Here the CDR3 reads CASSAQGTEQFF. The DNA of the CDR3 is TGTGCCAGCAGCGCCCAGGGTACTGAGCAGTTCTTC.

The sample holds many counts of this clonotype. The chain joins TRBV19 to TRBJ1-5; 8 nucleotides line up with TRBD1. With V trimmed by 5 bases and J by 6 bases, 12 bases remained unmatched. Germline values: CDR1 LNHDA, CDR2 SQIVND (reference sequence). This CDR3 is built from 16 residues. The chain's CDR3 is CASSSQGARTGQPQHF. The CDR3 nucleotides are TGTGCCAGTAGTTCTCAGGGGGCGCGGACAGGTCAGCCCCAGCATTTT.

This chain joins TRBV28 and TRBJ2-7; 7 bases are a match to TRBD2. The germline V gene encodes CDR1 MDHEN and CDR2 SYDVKM. V trimming: 2 bases; J trimming: 2 bases; junction bases outside the gene matches: 6. There are 15 residues in the CDR3. The CDR3 coding sequence is TGTGCCAGCAGTTTAGTTCGGGCGGGAGCCTACGAGCAGTACTTC. Translated: CASSLVRAGAYEQYF.

The V call is TRBV5-1, the J call TRBJ1-2; tentatively, D is TRBD1 (6 bases). The V and J ends lost 2 bases and 0 bases respectively, with 11 bases between them. Looked up from germline, CDR1 is SGHRS and CDR2 is YFSETQ. This CDR3 contains 15 residues. In DNA form, the CDR3 reads TGCGCCAGCAGCTTCGGGACAACTCCTAACTATGGCTACACCTTC. Encoded protein: CASSFGTTPNYGYTF.

This clonotype was detected many times. The V call is TRBV12-3 or TRBV12-4, the J call TRBJ2-1; 7 bases are shared with TRBD2. The CDR3 is made up of 13 amino acids. Trimming cost V 0 bases and J 7 bases; bases outside gene matches: 0. As DNA, the CDR3 is TGTGCCAGCAGTTTAGCGGGGGGGAATGAGCAGTTCTTC. Its translation is CASSLAGGNEQFF.

This clonotype was seen repeatedly, ten times or more. The chain combines TRBV28 with TRBJ1-1; D is unclear. The V gene lost 7 bases and the J gene lost 8 bases, with 11 bases spanning the gap. CDR3 length: 11 amino acids. The V gene's germline CDR1 is MDHEN and CDR2 SYDVKM. CDR3 amino acids: CASKSRREAFF. The CDR3 coding sequence is TGTGCCAGCAAGTCCCGAAGAGAAGCTTTCTTT.

This clonotype occurred many times. V is TRBV28 and J is TRBJ2-1, with D perhaps matching TRBD1 or TRBD2 (5 bases each). The CDR3 totals 12 residues. Germline lookup yields CDR1 MDHEN and CDR2 SYDVKM. V gave up 5 bases and J gave up 10 bases, with 12 bases separating them. This CDR3 reads CASSQAGTEQFF. Written as DNA, the CDR3 is TGTGCCAGCAGTCAAGCCGGGACGGAGCAGTTCTTC.

To note about this clonotype: Since a much larger clone is just one base distant, this may be a read error. V is TRBV12-3 or TRBV12-4 and J is TRBJ2-1, with D perhaps matching TRBD2 (5 bases). With 3 bases removed from V and 6 bases from J, the gap between germline ends came to 12 bases. This CDR3 comprises 14 residues. The CDR3 spells CASSFTSRCNEQFF. The CDR3 DNA reads as TGTGCCAGCAGTTTTACTAGTAGGTGCAATGAGCAGTTCTTC.

This chain links TRBV20-1 with TRBJ1-1; D remains unclear. Germline values: CDR1 DFQATT, CDR2 SNEGSKA (reference sequence). Trimming pared 6 bases from V and 1 base from J, leaving 12 bases between. The length of the CDR3 is 13 residues. The CDR3 is CSAESGSNTEAFF. DNA for the CDR3: TGCAGTGCCGAGTCGGGGTCGAACACTGAAGCTTTCTTT.

The rearrangement joins TRBV9 to TRBJ2-7, with D uncertain. CDR1 SGDLS and CDR2 YYNGEE come from the germline V gene. Deletions cut 5 bases from V and 1 base from J, with 10 bases between. The CDR3 totals 13 residues. The CDR3 DNA reads as TGTGCCAGCAGGAACAGCCGATCCTACGAGCAGTACTTC. Amino acid sequence: CASRNSRSYEQYF.

A word on this clonotype: A much bigger clone sits one base away, suggesting this may be a read error. The chain links TRBV10-3 to TRBJ1-5; TRBD1 agrees at 8 bases. Germline assignment: CDR1 ENHRY and CDR2 SYGVKD. This CDR3 contains 14 residues. CDR3 sequence: CAVSRQGLTQPQHF. DNA for the CDR3: TGTGCCGTCAGCCGACAGGGGTTGACTCAGCCCCAGCATTTT.

This clonotype was counted ten times or more. V gene TRBV7-9 combines with J gene TRBJ2-7, with D possibly being TRBD2 (6 bases). Germline CDR1 SEHNR, CDR2 FQNEAQ (reference sequence). V lost 0 bases to trimming and J lost 3 bases, with 12 bases between them. The CDR3 loop spans 15 amino acids. The CDR3 DNA is TGTGCCAGCAGCTTAGCGTCCGGGAGCAACTACGAGCAGTACTTC. Translating gives CASSLASGSNYEQYF.

The genes are TRBV27 and TRBJ1-5; possible D gene TRBD1, 6 bases. Germline V gene data show CDR1 as MNHEY and CDR2 as SMNVEV (reference sequence). The CDR3 spans 14 residues. Trimming removed 3 bases from V and 4 bases from J, with 10 bases in between. The chain's CDR3 is CASSFSQGNQPQHF. The CDR3 nucleotides are TGTGCCAGCAGTTTCAGCCAGGGGAATCAGCCCCAGCATTTT.

The chain has TRBV18 and TRBJ1-1; D perhaps matches TRBD1 (6 bases). The V and J ends lost 3 bases and 2 bases respectively, with 13 bases between them. The CDR3 contains 15 residues. Germline V gene sequence: CDR1 KGHSH, CDR2 LQKENI. The CDR3 loop is CASSPAVGANTEAFF. The CDR3 DNA sequence: TGTGCCAGCTCACCTGCGGTGGGGGCCAACACTGAAGCTTTCTTT.